Below, 28 T cell receptor beta chains from the same sample are listed, as sequenced in a study of post-analysis software for immune sequencing data. General study points: About 5 TRBV segments, including TRBV5-6, TRBV5-1 and TRBV20-1, were more frequent in patients than controls.

These receptors are not linked to any known antigen. Unique molecular identifiers were carried by the TCR beta cDNA libraries. A single record per CDR3 protein comes from TCRdb applying MiXCR to the PCR reads. The sample includes about half a million distinct CDR3 sequences, around 34% of them seen just once. The specimen was blood. Source of these receptors: a girl aged 2-17 years with multiple sclerosis.

There are a few counts of this clonotype. The chain couples TRBV12-3 or TRBV12-4 to TRBJ2-7; 9 positions agree with TRBD1. This CDR3 is built from 14 residues. V shed 3 bases, J shed 4 bases, and the junction held 4 bases outside the gene matches. CDR3 residues: CASSFTGGRYEQYF. As DNA, the CDR3 is TGTGCCAGCAGTTTCACAGGGGGCAGGTACGAGCAGTACTTC.

This chain joins TRBV2 and TRBJ2-3; D perhaps matches TRBD2 (6 bases). Germline V gene sequence: CDR1 SNHLY, CDR2 FYNNEI. The ends were cut back, 5 bases at V and 7 bases at J, with 16 bases in the middle. The CDR3 extends over 14 amino acids. The CDR3 spells CASSRGLEGNTQYF. DNA for the CDR3: TGTGCCAGCAGTAGAGGGTTGGAGGGGAATACGCAGTATTTT.

This clonotype has just a few counts. The chain links TRBV20-1 to TRBJ2-5; 8 nucleotides line up with TRBD1. The ends lost 8 bases at V and 2 bases at J; junction bases unmatched: 13. The CDR3 loop spans 15 amino acids. Germline assignment: CDR1 DFQATT and CDR2 SNEGSKA (reference sequence). The CDR3 nucleotides read TGCAGTATTACGAATACCGGGACAGGACAAGAGACCCAGTACTTC. This translates into CSITNTGTGQETQYF.

Only a few counts were recorded for this clonotype. The chain joins TRBV6-5 to TRBJ2-1; perhaps TRBD1 as D (6 bases). The CDR3 covers 13 residues. Germline lookup yields CDR1 MNHEY and CDR2 SVGAGI. Deletions cut 3 bases from V and 12 bases from J, with 15 bases between. The CDR3 region is CASSYGWGLLQFF. CDR3 nucleotides: TGTGCCAGCAGTTATGGTTGGGGGCTTTTGCAGTTCTTC.

V and J are TRBV6-5 and TRBJ2-4; 8 bases agree with TRBD2. This CDR3 comprises 13 residues. V trimming: 7 bases; J trimming: 9 bases; junction bases outside the gene matches: 8. Germline CDR1 is MNHEY and CDR2 is SVGAGI. DNA of the CDR3: TGTGCCAGCACCGTACCCGGGGGGGTCATTCAGTACTTC. Translation gives CASTVPGGVIQYF.

This clonotype appeared a few times. The chain couples TRBV9 to TRBJ2-5; TRBD2 matches 10 bases. This CDR3 region has 16 residues. Unmatched junction bases numbered 13, after V lost 2 bases and J lost 9 bases. Germline V gives CDR1 SGDLS, CDR2 YYNGEE. CDR3 sequence reads: CASSVGSGGIHEAQYF. In DNA form, the CDR3 reads TGTGCCAGCAGCGTGGGTAGCGGGGGGATACACGAGGCCCAGTACTTC.

This sequence joins TRBV6-1 and TRBJ2-1; 12 positions match TRBD2. V gave up 4 bases and J gave up 4 bases; unmatched junction bases: 8. CDR1 and CDR2 from the germline V gene are MNHNS and SASEGT. The CDR3 is 17 amino acids. As DNA, the CDR3 is TGTGCCAGCAGTGCCGGGGCTAGCGGGGGGGCGTACAATGAGCAGTTCTTC. Its translation is CASSAGASGGAYNEQFF.

This clonotype was seen a few times. J is TRBJ2-7 and V is TRBV6-5; D call uncertain. This CDR3 comprises 14 residues. The V gene lost 0 bases and the J gene lost 10 bases, with 16 bases spanning the gap. In germline, CDR1 is MNHEY, CDR2 SVGAGI. CDR3 residues: CASSYSGPRWPQYF. The DNA of the CDR3 is TGTGCCAGCAGTTACTCGGGCCCTCGATGGCCCCAGTACTTC.

This clonotype turned up a few times. Since a much larger clone is just one base distant, this may be a read error. V and J are TRBV25-1 and TRBJ2-3; tentative D call: TRBD2 (5 bases). There are 17 residues in the CDR3. Looked up from germline, CDR1 is MGHDK and CDR2 is SYGVNS. CDR3 sequence reads: CVSSESATINITDTQYF. In DNA form, the CDR3 reads TGTGTCAGCAGTGAATCCGCGACTATAAACATCACAGATACGCAGTATTTT.

Remarks on this clonotype: One end of the junction varies from germline; a read error may be responsible. V and J are TRBV3-1 and TRBJ1-2; D is unclear. Germline CDR1 reads LGHDT; CDR2 reads YNNKEL (reference sequence). The CDR3 runs to 12 residues. CDR3 sequence: CASSQTLYDYTF. For the CDR3, the DNA is TGTGCCAGCAGCCAGACCCTGTATGACTACACCTTC.

This clonotype was detected a few times. This rearrangement joins TRBV29-1 to TRBJ2-7; D is undetermined. V was clipped by 5 bases and J by 10 bases, with 18 bases between them. Looked up from germline, CDR1 is SQVTM and CDR2 is ANQGSEA. The CDR3 runs to 12 residues. In DNA, the CDR3 is TGCAGCGTTTTAGTCACCCAAGAGGCCCAGTACTTC. Protein sequence: CSVLVTQEAQYF.

This clonotype was counted ten times or more. The chain links TRBV29-1 to TRBJ2-3; 10 bases are shared with TRBD2. The CDR3 sequence is 13 residues long. Losses at the gene ends were 6 bases for V and 6 bases for J; bases not matched to a gene: 6. Germline V gene sequence: CDR1 SQVTM, CDR2 ANQGSEA. This CDR3 reads CSVGLAMLDTQYF. CDR3 DNA: TGCAGCGTGGGACTAGCGATGTTGGATACGCAGTATTTT.

The chain has TRBV29-1 and TRBJ2-5; D is unresolved. Trimming took off 4 bases at V and 7 bases at J, with 16 bases between the two ends. This CDR3 contains 13 residues. The germline V gene encodes CDR1 SQVTM and CDR2 ANQGSEA. CDR3 DNA sequence: TGCAGCGTTGGGTACGCTCAGAGTGGGACCCAGTACTTC. The encoded protein is CSVGYAQSGTQYF.

This clonotype was recorded a few times. The rearrangement links TRBV6-2 or TRBV6-3 to TRBJ2-1; TRBD2 aligns across 10 bases. The J segment lost 5 bases and the V segment lost 6 bases, leaving 7 bases of the junction unmatched. From germline, CDR1 is MNHEY and CDR2 SVGEGT. The CDR3 contains 15 residues. The CDR3 reads CASSLAGEPNNEQFF. The CDR3, as DNA: TGTGCCAGCAGCCTAGCGGGGGAGCCCAACAATGAGCAGTTCTTC.

This sequence joins TRBV20-1 and TRBJ2-7; D possibly corresponds to TRBD1 (5 bases). V dropped 3 bases and J dropped 3 bases, with 18 bases sitting between them. CDR3 length equals 15 residues. Germline CDR1 is DFQATT and CDR2 is SNEGSKA (reference sequence). The CDR3 DNA follows: TGCAGTGCTAGCGATCCCGACAGCCTATACTACGAGCAGTACTTC. It yields the protein CSASDPDSLYYEQYF.

The chain couples TRBV7-2 to TRBJ2-1, with 9 bases fitting TRBD2. The V segment lost 2 bases and the J segment 7 bases; nucleotides outside the gene matches: 15. The CDR3 runs 18 residues. From germline, CDR1 is SGHTA and CDR2 FQGNSA. CDR3 sequence (DNA): TGTGCCAGCAGCTTAAGTGTTGCGGGGGGGCCTCGGGCGAATGAGCAGTTCTTC. As protein: CASSLSVAGGPRANEQFF.

The chain uses TRBV29-1 and TRBJ1-1, with TRBD1 as a possible D gene (5 bases). V lost 4 bases to trimming and J lost 4 bases, with 16 bases between them. There are 14 residues in the CDR3. Germline V gives CDR1 SQVTM, CDR2 ANQGSEA. This CDR3 reads CSVGFAWRGTEAFF. The CDR3 DNA reads as TGCAGCGTTGGATTCGCCTGGAGGGGCACTGAAGCTTTCTTT.

The rearrangement links TRBV4-1 to TRBJ1-2; 9 bases are shared with TRBD1. Germline assignment: CDR1 MGHRA and CDR2 YSYEKL. The CDR3 is 16 residues long. After removal of 0 bases from V and 1 base from J, the junction contained 3 bases not matched to a gene. The DNA of the CDR3 is TGCGCCAGCAGCCAAGACCGGACAGGGGATAACTATGGCTACACCTTC. It yields the protein CASSQDRTGDNYGYTF.

This clonotype was detected a few times. The genes are TRBV4-1 and TRBJ1-1; TRBD1 matches at 8 bases. The CDR3 is made up of 13 amino acids. Per the germline V gene, CDR1 is MGHRA and CDR2 is YSYEKL. V was clipped by 5 bases and J by 6 bases; unmatched bases: 5. CDR3 nucleotide sequence: TGCGCCAGCAGCAGACAGGGGTTCGCTGAAGCTTTCTTT. Translating gives CASSRQGFAEAFF.

This rearrangement joins TRBV2 to TRBJ1-2; 7 positions match TRBD1. Germline V CDR1 and CDR2: SNHLY, FYNNEI. The CDR3 loop spans 13 amino acids. V was clipped by 9 bases and J by 4 bases; unmatched bases: 8. DNA for the CDR3: TGTGCCAGAGGGGCGGGGACAGCCTATGGCTACACCTTC. Its translation is CARGAGTAYGYTF.

The J gene is TRBJ1-2, the V gene TRBV12-3 or TRBV12-4, with D perhaps matching TRBD1 (6 bases). The CDR3 contains 14 residues. V lost 3 bases, J lost 8 bases, and 16 bases lay in between. In DNA form, the CDR3 reads TGTGCCAGCAGTTTCGAGCGGGGGCGAGACGGCTACACCTTC. Its translation is CASSFERGRDGYTF.

This clonotype was counted a few times. The chain employs TRBV6-6 and TRBJ1-2, with 8 nucleotides matching TRBD1. The CDR3 sequence is 15 residues long. The germline V gene encodes CDR1 MNHNY and CDR2 SVGAGI (reference sequence). Unmatched junction bases numbered 13, after V lost 7 bases and J lost 6 bases. The CDR3 DNA sequence: TGTGCCAGCAATTTCCGCTCCCAGGGGGCTCATGGCTACACCTTC. The encoded protein is CASNFRSQGAHGYTF.

In this sample, this clonotype turned up a few times. The J gene is TRBJ1-5, the V gene TRBV12-3 or TRBV12-4; D gene unclear. The V and J ends lost 2 bases and 0 bases respectively, with 20 bases between them. The CDR3 consists of 19 residues. The CDR3 loop is CASSLPRWRAGPSNQPQHF. The CDR3 coding sequence is TGTGCCAGCAGTTTACCTAGGTGGAGGGCTGGACCTAGCAATCAGCCCCAGCATTTT.

This chain links TRBV7-9 with TRBJ1-2, with a possible D match to TRBD1 (6 bases). Germline CDR1 reads SEHNR; CDR2 reads FQNEAQ (reference sequence). Deletions cut 5 bases from V and 8 bases from J, with 15 bases between. The CDR3 runs 13 residues. The CDR3 sequence: CASSRQETLGYTF. The CDR3 DNA sequence: TGTGCCAGCAGCCGACAGGAGACTTTAGGCTACACCTTC.

This chain connects TRBV5-1 to TRBJ2-5, with no clear D. CDR1 is SGHRS and CDR2 is YFSETQ in the germline V gene. The CDR3 length is 15 residues. V was trimmed by 0 bases and J by 1 base, leaving 10 bases between them. The CDR3 here is CASSLGNRAQETQYF. The CDR3 DNA sequence: TGCGCCAGCAGCTTGGGCAACAGAGCCCAAGAGACCCAGTACTTC.

V and J are TRBV20-1 and TRBJ1-2; no reliable D call. The CDR3 spans 10 residues. Trimming stripped 3 bases from V and 6 bases from J, with 5 bases between. CDR1 is DFQATT, CDR2 SNEGSKA, per germline (reference sequence). CDR3 loop: CSAREHGYTF. The CDR3 region has the DNA TGCAGTGCTAGGGAGCATGGCTACACCTTC.

In its sample, this clonotype was seen a few times. V is TRBV28 and J is TRBJ2-3; 15 positions match TRBD2. Germline values: CDR1 MDHEN, CDR2 SYDVKM. With V trimmed by 4 bases and J by 6 bases, 8 bases remained unmatched. The CDR3 consists of 17 residues. The CDR3 spells CASSSWTSGGAEDTQYF. The CDR3 DNA reads TGTGCCAGCAGTTCTTGGACTAGCGGGGGGGCTGAGGATACGCAGTATTTT.

V and J are TRBV6-6 and TRBJ2-7; TRBD1 matches 7 bases. CDR3 length: 16 residues. Germline V gene sequence: CDR1 MNHNY, CDR2 SVGAGI (reference sequence). V was pared by 2 bases and J by 4 bases, with 11 bases of the junction left unmatched. For the CDR3, the DNA is TGTGCCAGCAGTTACCTAATCGACAGGGTGCGTTACGAGCAGTACTTC. This translates into CASSYLIDRVRYEQYF.